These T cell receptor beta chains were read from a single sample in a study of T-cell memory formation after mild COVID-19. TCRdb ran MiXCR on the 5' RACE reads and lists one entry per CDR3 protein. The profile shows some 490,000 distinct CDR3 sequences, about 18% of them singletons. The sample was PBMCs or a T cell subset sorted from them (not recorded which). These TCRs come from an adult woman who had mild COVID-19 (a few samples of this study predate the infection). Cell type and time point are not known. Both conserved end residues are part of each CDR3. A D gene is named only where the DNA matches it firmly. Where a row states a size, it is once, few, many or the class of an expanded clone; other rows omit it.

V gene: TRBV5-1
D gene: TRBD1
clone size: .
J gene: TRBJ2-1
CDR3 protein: CASSLGTGMSYNEQFF
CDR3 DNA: TGCGCCAGCAGCTTGGGGACAGGGATGTCCTACAATGAGCAGTTCTTC

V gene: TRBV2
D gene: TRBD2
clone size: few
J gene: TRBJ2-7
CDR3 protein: CASSVASGGNSYEQYF
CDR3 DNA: TGTGCCAGCAGTGTTGCTAGCGGGGGAAACTCCTACGAGCAGTACTTC

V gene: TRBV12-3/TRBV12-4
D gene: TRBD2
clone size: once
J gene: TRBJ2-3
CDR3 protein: CASRLGLAGIPSTDTQYF
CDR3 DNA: TGTGCCAGCAGATTGGGACTAGCGGGCATACCTAGCACAGATACGCAGTATTTT

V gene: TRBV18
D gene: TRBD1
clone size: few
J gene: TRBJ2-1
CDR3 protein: CASSPPGRDRASNEQFF
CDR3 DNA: TGTGCCAGCTCACCACCTGGTCGGGACAGGGCCTCCAATGAGCAGTTCTTC

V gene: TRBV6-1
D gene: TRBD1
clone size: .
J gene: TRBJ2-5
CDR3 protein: CASSPGQGATETQYF
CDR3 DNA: TGTGCCAGCAGCCCGGGACAGGGGGCTACAGAGACCCAGTACTTC

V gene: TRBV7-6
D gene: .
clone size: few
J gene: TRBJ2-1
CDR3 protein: CASNPTGPYNEQFF
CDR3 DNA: TGTGCCAGCAACCCGACGGGGCCCTACAATGAGCAGTTCTTC

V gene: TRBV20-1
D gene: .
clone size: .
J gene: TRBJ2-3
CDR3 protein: CSASRPTGPQDTQYF
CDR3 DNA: TGCAGTGCTAGTCGACCAACAGGGCCCCAGGATACGCAGTATTTT

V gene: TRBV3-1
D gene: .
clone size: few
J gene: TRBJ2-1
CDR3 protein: CASSQFMGPDNEQFF
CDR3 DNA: TGTGCCAGCAGCCAATTCATGGGGCCCGACAATGAGCAGTTCTTC

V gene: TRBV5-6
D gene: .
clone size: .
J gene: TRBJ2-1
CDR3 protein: CASSFPSPYNEQFF
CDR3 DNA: TGTGCCAGCAGCTTTCCTAGTCCCTACAATGAGCAGTTCTTC

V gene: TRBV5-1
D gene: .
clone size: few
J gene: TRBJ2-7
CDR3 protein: CASSSTDSYEQYF
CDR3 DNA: TGCGCCAGCAGCTCAACAGATTCCTACGAGCAGTACTTC

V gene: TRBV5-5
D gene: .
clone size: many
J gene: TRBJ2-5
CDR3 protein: CASSQPPKETQYF
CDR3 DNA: TGTGCCAGCAGCCAGCCTCCTAAAGAGACCCAGTACTTC

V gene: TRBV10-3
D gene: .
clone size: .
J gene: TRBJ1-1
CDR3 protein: CAISDKSRENTEAFF
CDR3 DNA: TGTGCCATCAGTGATAAGTCTAGAGAGAACACTGAAGCTTTCTTT

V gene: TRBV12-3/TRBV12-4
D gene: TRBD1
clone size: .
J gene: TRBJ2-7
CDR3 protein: CASTFTGQGANEQYF
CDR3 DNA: TGTGCCAGCACTTTTACGGGGCAGGGGGCCAACGAGCAGTACTTC

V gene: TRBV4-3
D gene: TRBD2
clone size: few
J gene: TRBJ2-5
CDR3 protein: CASSQGTSGSETQYF
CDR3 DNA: TGCGCCAGCAGCCAAGGGACTAGCGGGAGTGAGACCCAGTACTTC

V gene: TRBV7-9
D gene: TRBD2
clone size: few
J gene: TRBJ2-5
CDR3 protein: CASNAIGLAGGPGETQYF
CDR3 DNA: TGTGCCAGCAACGCTATCGGACTAGCGGGAGGGCCAGGGGAGACCCAGTACTTC

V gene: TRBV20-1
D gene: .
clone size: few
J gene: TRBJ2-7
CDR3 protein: CSASRTVSSYEQYF
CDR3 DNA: TGCAGTGCTAGCAGGACAGTCAGCTCCTACGAGCAGTACTTC

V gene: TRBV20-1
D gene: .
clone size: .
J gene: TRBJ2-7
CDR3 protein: CSAILAQGYEQYF
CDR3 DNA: TGCAGTGCCATACTAGCACAAGGCTACGAGCAGTACTTC

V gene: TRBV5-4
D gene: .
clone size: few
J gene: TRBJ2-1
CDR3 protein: CASNEPGLKYNEQFF
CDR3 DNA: TGTGCCAGCAACGAACCGGGACTCAAATACAATGAGCAGTTCTTC

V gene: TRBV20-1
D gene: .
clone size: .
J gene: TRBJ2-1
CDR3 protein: CSAAGGRSGVNEQFF
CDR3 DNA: TGCAGTGCTGCAGGGGGGCGCAGCGGGGTCAATGAGCAGTTCTTC

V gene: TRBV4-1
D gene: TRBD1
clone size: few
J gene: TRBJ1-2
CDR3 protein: CASSQPTGGRRYGYTF
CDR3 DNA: TGCGCCAGCAGCCAGCCGACAGGGGGTAGGCGGTATGGCTACACCTTC

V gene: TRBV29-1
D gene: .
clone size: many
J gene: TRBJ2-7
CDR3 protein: CSVEDRNGLKFVPQGTYEQYF
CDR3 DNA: TGCAGCGTTGAAGATCGCAATGGTTTGAAGTTTGTTCCCCAGGGCACCTACGAGCAGTACTTC

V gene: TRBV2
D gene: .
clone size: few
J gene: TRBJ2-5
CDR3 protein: CASSLLRTQYF
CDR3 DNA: TGTGCCAGCAGTCTTCTCCGGACCCAGTACTTC

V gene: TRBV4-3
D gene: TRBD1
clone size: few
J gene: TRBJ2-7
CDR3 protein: CARSQDRDSRFYEQYF
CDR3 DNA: TGCGCCAGAAGCCAAGATAGGGACAGCCGATTCTACGAGCAGTACTTC

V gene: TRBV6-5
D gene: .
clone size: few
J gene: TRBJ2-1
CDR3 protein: CASSTNPLRAVEWQFF
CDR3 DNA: TGTGCCAGCAGTACGAATCCCCTACGAGCGGTTGAGTGGCAGTTCTTC

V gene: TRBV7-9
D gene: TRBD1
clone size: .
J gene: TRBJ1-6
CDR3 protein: CASSPSDRALGLALHF
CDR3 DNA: TGTGCCAGCAGCCCCTCCGACAGGGCCTTGGGGTTGGCCCTCCACTTT

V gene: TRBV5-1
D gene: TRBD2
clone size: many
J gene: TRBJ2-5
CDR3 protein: CASSSRLAGDQETQYF
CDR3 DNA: TGCGCCAGCAGCTCTAGACTAGCGGGGGACCAAGAGACCCAGTACTTC

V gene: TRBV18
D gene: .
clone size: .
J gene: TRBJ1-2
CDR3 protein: CASSLVTARNYGYTF
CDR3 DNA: TGTGCCAGCTCACTCGTGACAGCGAGAAACTATGGCTACACCTTC

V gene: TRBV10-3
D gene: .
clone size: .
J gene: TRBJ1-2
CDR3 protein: CAIGRAGRDYGYTF
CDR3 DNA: TGTGCCATCGGGCGCGCAGGGAGGGACTATGGCTACACCTTC

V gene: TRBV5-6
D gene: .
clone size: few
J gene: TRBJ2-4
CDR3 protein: CASSFGTKNIQYF
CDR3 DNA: TGTGCCAGCAGCTTCGGGACCAAAAACATTCAGTACTTC

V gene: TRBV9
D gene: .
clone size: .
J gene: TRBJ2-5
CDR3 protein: CASSVDEGGRETQYF
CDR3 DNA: TGTGCCAGCAGCGTAGATGAGGGTGGGAGAGAGACCCAGTACTTC

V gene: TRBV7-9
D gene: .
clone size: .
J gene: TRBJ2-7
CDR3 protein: CASSRTGPAYEQYF
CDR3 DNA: TGTGCCAGCAGCCGTACCGGGCCAGCCTACGAGCAGTACTTC

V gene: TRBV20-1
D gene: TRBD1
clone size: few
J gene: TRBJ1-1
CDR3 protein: CSARNFGTAVTEAFF
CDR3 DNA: TGCAGTGCTAGGAACTTCGGGACAGCTGTAACTGAAGCTTTCTTT

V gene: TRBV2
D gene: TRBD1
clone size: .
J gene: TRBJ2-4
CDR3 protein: CASSRTGGDSIAKNIQYF
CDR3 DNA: TGTGCCAGCAGTCGGACAGGGGGAGACTCAATAGCCAAAAACATTCAGTACTTC

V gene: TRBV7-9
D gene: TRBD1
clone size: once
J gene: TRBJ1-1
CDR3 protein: CASIDQGVVTEAFF
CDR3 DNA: TGTGCCAGCATCGACCAGGGGGTAGTTACTGAAGCTTTCTTT

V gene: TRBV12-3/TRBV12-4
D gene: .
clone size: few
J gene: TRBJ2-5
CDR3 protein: CASSFAVGETQYF
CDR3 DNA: TGTGCCAGCAGTTTTGCGGTAGGGGAGACCCAGTACTTC

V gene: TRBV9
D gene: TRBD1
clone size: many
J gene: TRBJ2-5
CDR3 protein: CASSVDRGQETQYF
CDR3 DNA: TGTGCCAGCAGCGTTGACAGGGGGCAAGAGACCCAGTACTTC

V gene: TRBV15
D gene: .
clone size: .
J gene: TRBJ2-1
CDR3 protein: CATSRDFRTDYEQFF
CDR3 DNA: TGTGCCACCAGCAGAGATTTTCGCACAGACTATGAGCAGTTCTTC

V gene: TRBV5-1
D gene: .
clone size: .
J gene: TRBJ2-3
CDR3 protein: CASSHSGTSTDTQYF
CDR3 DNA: TGCGCCAGCAGCCATTCCGGGACTAGCACAGATACGCAGTATTTT

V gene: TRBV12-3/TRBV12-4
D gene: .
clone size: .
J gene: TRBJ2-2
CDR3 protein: CASSFEGFTGELFF
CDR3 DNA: TGTGCCAGCAGTTTTGAAGGGTTCACCGGGGAGCTGTTTTTT

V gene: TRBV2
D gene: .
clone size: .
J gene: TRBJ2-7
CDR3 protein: CASWGQDKPYEQYF
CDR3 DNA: TGTGCCAGCTGGGGACAAGATAAACCCTACGAGCAGTACTTC

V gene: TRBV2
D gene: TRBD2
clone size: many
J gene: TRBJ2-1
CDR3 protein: CASSPRDYSYNEQFF
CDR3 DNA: TGTGCCAGCAGCCCCCGGGACTACTCCTACAATGAGCAGTTCTTC

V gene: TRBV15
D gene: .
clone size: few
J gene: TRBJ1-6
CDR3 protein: CATSRDPWADGSPLHF
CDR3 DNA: TGTGCCACCAGCAGAGATCCTTGGGCAGACGGATCACCCCTCCACTTT

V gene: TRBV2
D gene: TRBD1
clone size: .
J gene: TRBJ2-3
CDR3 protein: CASSQRQGYTDTQYF
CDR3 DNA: TGTGCCAGCAGTCAAAGACAGGGTTACACAGATACGCAGTATTTT

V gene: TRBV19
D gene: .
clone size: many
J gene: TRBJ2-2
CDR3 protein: CASSIYFVGPNTGELFF
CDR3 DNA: TGTGCCAGTAGTATTTACTTTGTGGGGCCGAACACCGGGGAGCTGTTTTTT